This T cell receptor (beta chain) was sequenced during a study of T cells after yellow fever vaccination. General study points: A weaker secondary response peaked on day 5, the primary on day 15. Any FACS-sorted repertoire could hold abundant clonotypes that contaminate it from the bulk population.

V shed 11 bases and J shed 4 bases, with 15 bases lying between them. The CDR3 covers 13 residues. The germline V gene has CDR1 MNHNS and CDR2 SASEGT. This clonotype was observed at least ten times. As yet, its antigen is unknown. TCRdb used MiXCR to reprocess the 5' RACE reads, holding one entry per CDR3 protein. This table holds 78,000 or so distinct CDR3 sequences, around 7.1% found once. This receptor was taken from a man between 18 and 29 years old who received the YFV17D yellow fever vaccine. This sequence joins TRBV6-1 and TRBJ2-1, with D perhaps matching TRBD1 or TRBD2 (5 bases each). The specimen was CD8+ T cells sorted from PBMCs, collected 10 to 11 days after the first yellow fever vaccination. Here the CDR3 DNA reads TGTGCCTCTACATGGGGGTCTTACAATGAGCAGTTCTTC. Translation: CASTWGSYNEQFF.